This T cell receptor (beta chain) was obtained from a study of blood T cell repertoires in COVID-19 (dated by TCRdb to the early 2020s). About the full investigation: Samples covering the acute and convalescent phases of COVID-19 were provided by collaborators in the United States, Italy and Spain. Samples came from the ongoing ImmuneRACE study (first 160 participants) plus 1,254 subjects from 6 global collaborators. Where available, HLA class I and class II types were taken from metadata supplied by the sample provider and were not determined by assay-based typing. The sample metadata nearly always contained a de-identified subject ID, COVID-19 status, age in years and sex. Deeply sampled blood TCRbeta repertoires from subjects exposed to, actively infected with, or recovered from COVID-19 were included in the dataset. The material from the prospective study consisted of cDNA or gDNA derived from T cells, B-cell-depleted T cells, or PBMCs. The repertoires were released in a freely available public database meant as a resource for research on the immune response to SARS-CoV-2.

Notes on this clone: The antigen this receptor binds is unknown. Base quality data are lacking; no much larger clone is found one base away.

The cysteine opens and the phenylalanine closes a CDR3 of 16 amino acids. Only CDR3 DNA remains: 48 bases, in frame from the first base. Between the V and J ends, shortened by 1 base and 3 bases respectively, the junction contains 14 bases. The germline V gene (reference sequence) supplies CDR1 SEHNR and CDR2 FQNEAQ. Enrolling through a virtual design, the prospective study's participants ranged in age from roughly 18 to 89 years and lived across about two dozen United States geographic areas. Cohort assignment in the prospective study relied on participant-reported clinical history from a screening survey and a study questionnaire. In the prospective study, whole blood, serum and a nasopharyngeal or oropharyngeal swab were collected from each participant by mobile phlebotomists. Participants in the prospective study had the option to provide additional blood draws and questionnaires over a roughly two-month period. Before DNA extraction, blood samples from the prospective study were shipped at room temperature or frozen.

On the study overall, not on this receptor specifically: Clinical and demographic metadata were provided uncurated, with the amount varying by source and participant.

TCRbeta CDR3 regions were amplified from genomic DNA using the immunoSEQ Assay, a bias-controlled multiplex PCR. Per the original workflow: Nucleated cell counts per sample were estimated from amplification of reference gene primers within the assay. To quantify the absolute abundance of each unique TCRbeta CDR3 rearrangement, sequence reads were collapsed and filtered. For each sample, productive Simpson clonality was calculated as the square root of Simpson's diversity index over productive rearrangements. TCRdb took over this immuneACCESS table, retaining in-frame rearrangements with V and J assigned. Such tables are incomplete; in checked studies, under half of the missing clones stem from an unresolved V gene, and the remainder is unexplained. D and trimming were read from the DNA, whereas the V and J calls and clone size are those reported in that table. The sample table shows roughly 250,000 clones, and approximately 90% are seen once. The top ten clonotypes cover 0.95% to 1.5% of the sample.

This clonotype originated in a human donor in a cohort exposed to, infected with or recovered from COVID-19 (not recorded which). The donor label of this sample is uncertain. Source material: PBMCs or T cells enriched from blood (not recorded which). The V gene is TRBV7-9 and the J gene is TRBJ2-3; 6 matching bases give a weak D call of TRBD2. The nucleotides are TGTGCCAGCAGCTTAGAGGGACTGAAAGCGACAGATACGCAGTATTTT. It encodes CASSLEGLKATDTQYF. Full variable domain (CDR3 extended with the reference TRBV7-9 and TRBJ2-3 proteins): DTGVSQNPRHKITKRGQNVTFRCDPISEHNRLYWYRQTLGQGPEFLTYFQNEAQLEKSRLLSDRFSAERPKGSFSTLEIQRTEQGDSAMYLCASSLEGLKATDTQYFGPGTRLTVL.